The next 26 T cell receptor beta chains were all read from a single sample in a study of T cells in Graves' hyperthyroidism and ophthalmopathy. RNA transcripts were the template for amplifying TCR beta CDR3 regions. Initially, a first-round RT-PCR of the TCR CDR3 employed the HTBI primer set. MiXCR was run by TCRdb on the multiplex PCR reads, yielding one entry per CDR3 protein. The repertoire holds around 540,000 distinct CDR3 sequences, about half seen once, with 8.2% in the top ten. Material: peripheral blood or thyroid tissue (not recorded which). These receptors were obtained from a woman aged 18-29 years with Graves' hyperthyroidism.

This clonotype was found a few times. One junction end disagrees with the germline gene, perhaps due to a read error. The chain joins TRBV7-2 to TRBJ1-1; possible D gene TRBD1, 6 bases. CDR1 is SGHTA and CDR2 is FQGNSA in the germline V gene. There are 12 residues in the CDR3. In DNA, the CDR3 is TGTGCCAGCAGCCCGCGTCAGGGGCCATATATCTTT. It yields the protein CASSPRQGPYIF.

J is TRBJ1-1 and V is TRBV13, with D unclear. CDR1 and CDR2 (germline): PRHDT, FYEKMQ (reference sequence). The CDR3 is 13 amino acids. The V gene lost 0 bases and the J gene lost 8 bases, with 10 bases spanning the gap. This CDR3 reads CASSLGLLREAFF. The CDR3 DNA is TGTGCCAGCAGCTTAGGGCTGTTAAGGGAAGCTTTCTTT. Full variable domain (rest looked up from reference TRBV13 and TRBJ1-1): AAGVIQSPRHLIKEKRETATLKCYPIPRHDTVYWYQQGPGQDPQFLISFYEKMQSDKGSIPDRFSAQQFSDYHSELNMSSLELGDSALYFCASSLGLLREAFFGQGTRLTVV.

This clonotype was seen once. Given a much more abundant clone one base away, this may be a read error. The chain uses TRBV6-1 and TRBJ2-5, with 9 positions matching TRBD1. The CDR3 is made up of 13 amino acids. Germline V gives CDR1 MNHNS, CDR2 SASEGT. J gave up 5 bases and V 8 bases, and 6 bases lay outside the gene matches. The CDR3 nucleotides read TGTGCCAGCCGCCGGGACAGGGATGAGACCCAGTACTTC. Translating it yields CASRRDRDETQYF.

This sequence joins TRBV7-9 and TRBJ2-2; 9 bases align to TRBD2. The V segment lost 5 bases and the J segment 5 bases; nucleotides outside the gene matches: 9. CDR1 and CDR2 from the germline V gene are SEHNR and FQNEAQ (reference sequence). CDR3 length equals 16 residues. The CDR3, as DNA: TGTGCCAGCAGCCCCCGAAGAGCGGGAGGAACCGGGGAGCTGTTTTTT. This sequence encodes CASSPRRAGGTGELFF.

V is TRBV29-1 and J is TRBJ1-1; the match to TRBD1 covers 8 bases. From germline, CDR1 is SQVTM and CDR2 ANQGSEA. The CDR3 consists of 13 residues. The CDR3 DNA follows: TGCAGTCGAGCAGGGGGCGACGGCACTGAAGCTTTCTTT. Its translation: CSRAGGDGTEAFF.

CDR3 nucleotide sequence: TGTGCCAGCAGTTTAGCGCGCAGGCTGAACACTGAAGCTTTCTTT. Residues: CASSLARRLNTEAFF. V is TRBV12-3 or TRBV12-4 and J is TRBJ1-1; D is uncertain. The length of the CDR3 is 15 residues. The V end lost 0 bases, the J end lost 0 bases, and 8 bases lay between the germline ends.

The rearrangement joins TRBV7-6 to TRBJ1-4; a possible D gene is TRBD1 (6 bases). Germline CDR1 and CDR2: SGHVS and FNYEAQ. V lost 5 bases to trimming and J lost 7 bases, with 11 bases between them. CDR3 size: 13 residues. The CDR3 DNA sequence: TGTGCCAGCAGCACAGGGCCATCTGAAAAACTGTTTTTT. It specifies CASSTGPSEKLFF.

This clonotype has more than one count but fewer than ten. The CDR3 sequence: CASSFTGTGAGELFF. The CDR3 DNA sequence: TGTGCCAGCAGTTTTACCGGGACAGGGGCCGGGGAGCTGTTTTTT. The V and J genes are TRBV12-3 or TRBV12-4 and TRBJ2-2; TRBD1 aligns across 10 bases. The CDR3 spans 15 residues. Trimming removed 3 bases from V and 6 bases from J; junction bases left unmatched: 4.

This sequence joins TRBV12-3 or TRBV12-4 and TRBJ1-6, with 9 bases lining up with TRBD1. The CDR3 is 15 amino acids. The V segment lost 6 bases and the J segment 9 bases; nucleotides outside the gene matches: 9. Here the CDR3 reads CASSPLGQGSSPLHF. The CDR3 nucleotides are TGTGCCAGCAGCCCCTTGGGACAGGGCTCTTCACCCCTCCACTTT.

The chain recombines TRBV7-4 with TRBJ1-3; D is uncertain. V was shortened by 3 bases and J by 3 bases, with 12 bases between the two germline ends. CDR1 SGHVT and CDR2 SQSDAQ come from the germline V gene. The CDR3 length is 15 residues. The DNA of the CDR3 is TGTGCCAGCAGCTTCTTACAGTCGAGTGGAAACACCATATATTTT. Residues: CASSFLQSSGNTIYF.

The chain joins TRBV9 to TRBJ2-5; TRBD2 aligns across 8 bases. V trimming: 3 bases; J trimming: 5 bases; junction bases outside the gene matches: 18. The CDR3 runs to 18 residues. In germline, CDR1 is SGDLS, CDR2 YYNGEE. In DNA, the CDR3 is TGTGCCAGCAGCGCGTCCGGGACTAGTGGAGGCCTGGGCGAGACCCAGTACTTC. Residues: CASSASGTSGGLGETQYF.

The chain joins TRBV5-1 to TRBJ1-5; 10 bases match TRBD1. V dropped 2 bases and J dropped 6; count of bases not matched to a gene: 5. The CDR3 contains 15 residues. Germline V gives CDR1 SGHRS, CDR2 YFSETQ. DNA of the CDR3: TGCGCCAGCAGCTTTGGGACAGGGGTTGGTCAGCCCCAGCATTTT. The encoded protein is CASSFGTGVGQPQHF.

The rearrangement links TRBV29-1 to TRBJ2-5, with 8 positions matching TRBD2. The length of the CDR3 is 16 residues. The V and J ends lost 6 bases and 4 bases, in that order; junction bases with no gene match: 16. Germline lookup yields CDR1 SQVTM and CDR2 ANQGSEA. CDR3 nucleotides: TGCAGCGTCCCCTTACTACCGGGAGGGCCGGGAGAGACCCAGTACTTC. Its protein is CSVPLLPGGPGETQYF.

The chain is built from TRBV19 and TRBJ1-2; D is undetermined. The CDR3 is 12 amino acids. Germline CDR1 is LNHDA and CDR2 is SQIVND (reference sequence). The V and J ends lost 9 bases and 6 bases respectively, with 14 bases between them. The CDR3 DNA sequence: TGTGCCAGCAGAGTGGACGGAGATGGCTACACCTTC. Translation: CASRVDGDGYTF.

This chain uses TRBV20-1 with TRBJ2-5; 7 bases line up with TRBD2. The V gene end was trimmed by 5 bases and the J gene end by 5 bases; junction bases not matched to a gene: 5. The germline CDR1 and CDR2 sequences are DFQATT and SNEGSKA (reference sequence). The CDR3 is made up of 12 amino acids. The CDR3 spells CSAGGGVETQYF. The CDR3 nucleotides read TGCAGTGCTGGGGGGGGAGTGGAGACCCAGTACTTC.

This rearrangement joins TRBV29-1 to TRBJ2-7; perhaps D is TRBD1 or TRBD2 (7 bases each). The germline CDR1 and CDR2 sequences are SQVTM and ANQGSEA. The CDR3 is 15 residues long. The V and J ends lost 0 bases and 5 bases respectively, with 17 bases between them. The CDR3 here is CSVEDRRGGDHEQYF. The CDR3 DNA reads as TGCAGCGTTGAAGATCGCAGGGGGGGGGACCACGAGCAGTACTTC.

This chain connects TRBV7-9 to TRBJ1-6; D remains ambiguous. This CDR3 comprises 15 residues. CDR1 and CDR2 from the germline V gene are SEHNR and FQNEAQ (reference sequence). The V and J ends lost 5 bases and 10 bases respectively, with 18 bases between them. CDR3 DNA sequence: TGTGCCAGCAGCCAAGACCACCCCGTCGGGTCACCCCTCCACTTT. Encoded protein: CASSQDHPVGSPLHF.

The chain couples TRBV24-1 to TRBJ2-3, with TRBD2 as a possible D gene (6 bases). The V gene's germline CDR1 is KGHDR and CDR2 SFDVKD. The V end was cut by 11 bases, the J end by 0 bases, with 11 bases between. The CDR3 extends over 13 amino acids. The CDR3 protein is CASGDGSTDTQYF. In nucleotides, the CDR3 is TGTGCCAGCGGGGACGGAAGCACAGATACGCAGTATTTT.

The chain recombines TRBV7-8 with TRBJ2-7, with 10 bases that match TRBD1. The CDR3 sequence is 14 residues long. The germline V gene has CDR1 SGHVS and CDR2 FQNEAQ. After removal of 4 bases from V and 6 bases from J, the junction contained 6 bases not matched to a gene. The CDR3 DNA reads TGTGCCAGCAGCTCGTGGACAGGGGGTGGCGAGCAGTACTTC. Encoded protein: CASSSWTGGGEQYF.

This clonotype was seen more than once but under ten times. The chain links TRBV15 to TRBJ2-5; TRBD2 agrees at 8 bases. The CDR3 extends over 14 amino acids. CDR1 and CDR2 (germline): LNHNV, YYDKDF (reference sequence). Trimming cost V 0 bases and J 7 bases; bases outside gene matches: 4. The CDR3 loop is CATSRDTSGRTQYF. The CDR3 region has the DNA TGTGCCACCAGCAGAGATACTAGCGGCCGGACCCAGTACTTC.

The gene calls are TRBV11-2 and TRBJ1-5; unclear D gene. The CDR3 has 11 residues. Per the germline V gene, CDR1 is SGHAT and CDR2 is FQNNGV. The CDR3, as DNA: TGTGCAGGACTAGCGAGGGAGACCCAGCATTTT. It codes for CAGLARETQHF.

The chain uses TRBV7-8 and TRBJ1-1; TRBD1 is a possible D gene (5 bases). V was pared by 4 bases and J by 5 bases, with 17 bases between. The CDR3 has 15 amino acids. In germline, CDR1 is SGHVS, CDR2 FQNEAQ. The CDR3 loop is CASSWGGTTGTEAFF. CDR3 coding DNA: TGTGCCAGCAGCTGGGGCGGAACTACCGGGACTGAAGCTTTCTTT. The whole variable domain, remainder taken from reference TRBV7-8 and TRBJ1-1, is GAGVSQSPRYKVAKRGQDVALRCDPISGHVSLFWYQQALGQGPEFLTYFQNEAQLDKSGLPSDRFFAERPEGSVSTLKIQRTQQEDSAVYLCASSWGGTTGTEAFFGQGTRLTVV.

This rearrangement joins TRBV5-1 to TRBJ2-2; D gene unclear. This CDR3 region has 15 residues. V was clipped by 0 bases and J by 3 bases, with 9 bases between them. From germline, CDR1 is SGHRS and CDR2 YFSETQ. The CDR3 protein is CASSLVEMDTGELFF. DNA of the CDR3: TGCGCCAGCAGCTTGGTGGAGATGGACACCGGGGAGCTGTTTTTT.

Only one count was recorded for this clonotype. The V gene is TRBV2, the J gene TRBJ2-7, with TRBD1 identical over 9 bases. The CDR3 contains 17 residues. Germline assignment: CDR1 SNHLY and CDR2 FYNNEI. V shed 1 base, J shed 6 bases, and the junction held 13 bases outside the gene matches. CDR3 DNA: TGTGCCAGCAGTGAAGGGTCTCCGGGACAGGGTCATGGCGAGCAGTACTTC. This gives the protein CASSEGSPGQGHGEQYF.

CDR3 coding DNA: TGTGCCAGCAACACCGGTAGAGAGACCCAGTACTTC. Its translation: CASNTGRETQYF. The J gene is TRBJ2-5, the V gene TRBV7-2; D is unresolved. CDR1 and CDR2 from the germline V gene are SGHTA and FQGNSA. This CDR3 has 12 residues. The V end lost 7 bases, the J end lost 4 bases, and 10 bases lay between the germline ends.

This clonotype was counted only a few times. The rearrangement joins TRBV6-6 to TRBJ2-7; TRBD2 agrees at 7 bases. The better agreement between TRBJ2-1 and the DNA end casts doubt on the J call. Germline CDR1 is MNHNY and CDR2 is SVGAGI (reference sequence). The CDR3 totals 12 residues. The CDR3 nucleotides are TGTGCCAGCAGTGCAGCGGGACCCGAGCAGTTCTTC. As protein: CASSAAGPEQFF.